The 15 T cell receptor beta chains below were found in one sample sequenced in a study of read filtering for tumor transcriptome and immune sequencing. Molecular barcoded adaptors covering alpha/delta and beta/gamma chains were used on 400 to 450 ng RNA. TCRdb reprocessed the reads with MiXCR, giving one entry per CDR3 protein. The sample includes fewer than 90,000 distinct CDR3 sequences, 9% to 15% of them seen just once. Material for sequencing was a population of CD138-negative cells sorted from bone marrow. All receptors come from a donor at least 40 years old with multiple myeloma.

This clonotype was counted many times. This chain uses TRBV25-1 with TRBJ1-1, with D hard to call. Germline CDR1 reads MGHDK; CDR2 reads SYGVNS. The CDR3 is 11 amino acids. V was clipped by 1 base and J by 10 bases, with 7 bases between them. The CDR3: CASSEFDGAFF. As DNA, the CDR3 is TGTGCCAGCAGTGAATTCGACGGAGCTTTCTTT.

This clonotype was counted many times. This sequence joins TRBV29-1 and TRBJ2-3; tentative D call: TRBD1 (5 bases). CDR1 SQVTM and CDR2 ANQGSEA come from the germline V gene. The germline V and J ends were trimmed by 3 bases and 2 bases, with 12 bases remaining between them. The length of the CDR3 is 14 residues. CDR3 nucleotides: TGCAGCGTTGATATACAGGCGAACACAGATACGCAGTATTTT. The encoded protein is CSVDIQANTDTQYF.

This clonotype was seen a handful of times. Given a much more abundant clone one base away, this may be a read error. V and J are TRBV5-1 and TRBJ2-7; D gene ambiguous. The germline V gene has CDR1 SGHRS and CDR2 YFSETQ. V dropped 0 bases and J dropped 0 bases, with 10 bases sitting between them. CDR3 length: 15 residues. The CDR3 loop reads CASSLGWASSYEQYF. The CDR3 DNA reads as TGCGCCAGCAGCTTGGGGTGGGCTAGCTCCTACGAGCAGTACTTC.

This clonotype was detected a few times. The conserved final phenylalanine or tryptophan is absent from the CDR3, which likely points to a read error. The chain combines TRBV7-3 with TRBJ2-1; TRBD2 is a possible D gene (6 bases). The germline gives CDR1 SGHTA, CDR2 FQGTGA. This CDR3 region has 14 residues. The CDR3 loop reads CASSPAGSYNEQFS. DNA of the CDR3: TGCGCCAGCAGCCCGGCGGGGTCCTACAATGAGCAGTTCTCC.

The J gene is TRBJ1-1, the V gene TRBV12-3 or TRBV12-4; the D is unclear. V lost 6 bases and J lost 0, with 5 bases in between. This CDR3 spans 12 amino acids. CDR3 coding DNA: TGTGCCAGCAGGTACCTGAACACTGAAGCTTTCTTT. Its protein product is CASRYLNTEAFF.

A note on this clonotype: With a much larger clone just one base away, this may be a read error. V is TRBV2 and J is TRBJ1-1; no clear D. This CDR3 is built from 13 residues. Germline V gene sequence: CDR1 SNHLY, CDR2 FYNNEI. CDR3 residues: CTSINPRPGRAFF. In DNA, the CDR3 is TGTACCAGCATTAACCCCAGGCCCGGTCGAGCTTTCTTT.

This clonotype was observed at least ten times. V usage is TRBV2 and J usage is TRBJ2-3, with 8 bases matching TRBD2. The CDR3 sequence is 16 residues long. Per the germline V gene, CDR1 is SNHLY and CDR2 is FYNNEI. V lost 9 bases, J lost 6 bases, and 17 bases stayed unmatched. The CDR3 DNA reads as TGTGCCAGGCCGACTAGCGAGCAAGATAATCCCGATACGCAGTATTTT. Encoded protein: CARPTSEQDNPDTQYF.

This clonotype was recorded at least ten times. The CDR3 here is CASSLSGGPDTQYF. Written as DNA, the CDR3 is TGCGCCAGCAGCTTGTCGGGAGGCCCAGATACGCAGTATTTT. This sequence joins TRBV5-1 and TRBJ2-3; 7 positions match TRBD2. J was trimmed by 4 bases and V by 1 base; bases with no gene match: 3. The length of the CDR3 is 14 residues. CDR1 SGHRS and CDR2 YFSETQ come from the germline V gene. The full variable domain, its missing parts supplied by reference TRBV5-1 and TRBJ2-3, is KAGVTQTPRYLIKTRGQQVTLSCSPISGHRSVSWYQQTPGQGLQFLFEYFSETQRNKGNFPGRFSGRQFSNSRSEMNVSTLELGDSALYLCASSLSGGPDTQYFGPGTRLTVL.

This clonotype has ten or more counts. The V gene is TRBV5-1, the J gene TRBJ2-7; no clear D gene. The CDR3 extends over 14 amino acids. The V gene lost 0 bases and the J gene lost 2 bases, with 9 bases spanning the gap. Looked up from germline, CDR1 is SGHRS and CDR2 is YFSETQ. The CDR3 loop reads CASSLDLVTYEQYF. DNA of the CDR3: TGCGCCAGCAGCTTGGACTTGGTCACCTACGAGCAGTACTTC.

CDR3 region: CASSTQAGGGTGELFF. The CDR3 bases are TGTGCCAGCAGCACCCAAGCGGGCGGGGGGACCGGGGAGCTGTTTTTT. V gene TRBV7-3 combines with J gene TRBJ2-2; 8 bases line up with TRBD2. The CDR3 covers 16 residues. V lost 5 bases to trimming and J lost 5 bases; unmatched junction nucleotides: 10. Germline loops: CDR1 SGHTA, CDR2 FQGTGA.

The table lists this clonotype with a few counts. One base away lies a much larger clone, so this may be a sequencing read error. The chain couples TRBV5-1 to TRBJ2-1, with 7 bases identical to TRBD2. This CDR3 region has 17 residues. Germline-derived CDR1 and CDR2 are SGHRS and YFSETQ. Written as DNA, the CDR3 is TGCGCCAGCAGCCTAACGGGGGGTCTACGCTCCTACAATGGGCAGTTCTTC. Protein product: CASSLTGGLRSYNGQFF.

This clonotype was found many times. J is TRBJ1-5 and V is TRBV5-5; TRBD1 matches 7 bases. The ends lost 4 bases at V and 3 bases at J; junction bases unmatched: 4. The CDR3 spans 14 residues. Germline CDR1 SGHKS, CDR2 YYEKEE (reference sequence). CDR3 residues: CASSPGTANQPQHF. Written as DNA, the CDR3 is TGTGCCAGCAGCCCGGGGACAGCCAATCAGCCCCAGCATTTT.

The rearrangement uses TRBV30 and TRBJ1-5; 8 bases map to TRBD1. The ends lost 1 base at V and 6 bases at J; junction bases unmatched: 5. The germline gives CDR1 GTSNPN, CDR2 SVGIG (reference sequence). The CDR3 spans 14 residues. The CDR3 region is CAWSDGQGGQPQHF. For the CDR3, the DNA is TGTGCCTGGAGTGATGGACAGGGAGGTCAGCCCCAGCATTTT.

This sequence joins TRBV7-2 and TRBJ1-6, with D possibly being TRBD1 (6 bases). Looked up from germline, CDR1 is SGHTA and CDR2 is FQGNSA. V gave up 2 bases and J gave up 10 bases, with 15 bases separating them. The CDR3 has 15 residues. CDR3 coding DNA: TGTGCCAGCAGCTTAAGTGCAGGGGTGGGATCACCCCTCCACTTT. It yields the protein CASSLSAGVGSPLHF.

This clonotype was detected ten times or more. The gene calls are TRBV9 and TRBJ1-5; weak D call: TRBD1 (6 bases). Trimming left V 3 bases short and J 3 bases short, with 13 bases between. Germline CDR1 is SGDLS and CDR2 is YYNGEE. This CDR3 is 15 amino acids long. CDR3 coding DNA: TGTGCCAGCAGCGCCACCGGACAGCCCAATCAGCCCCAGCATTTT. It yields the protein CASSATGQPNQPQHF.